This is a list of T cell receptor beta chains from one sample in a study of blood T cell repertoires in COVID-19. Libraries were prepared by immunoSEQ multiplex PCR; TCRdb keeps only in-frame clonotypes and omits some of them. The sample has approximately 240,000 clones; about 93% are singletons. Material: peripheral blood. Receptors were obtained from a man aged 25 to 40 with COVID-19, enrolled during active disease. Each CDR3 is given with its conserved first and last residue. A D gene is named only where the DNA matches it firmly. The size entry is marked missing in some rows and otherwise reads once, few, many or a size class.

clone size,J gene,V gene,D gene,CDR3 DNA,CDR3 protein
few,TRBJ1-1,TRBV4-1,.,TGCGCCAGCAGCCCCGAAACAGGGAACACTGAAGCTTTCTTT,CASSPETGNTEAFF
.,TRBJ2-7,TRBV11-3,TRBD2,TGTGCCAGCAGTCTTACCGGGGCTAGCGGGTCCTACGAGCAGTACTTC,CASSLTGASGSYEQYF
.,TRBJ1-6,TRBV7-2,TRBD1,TGTGCCAGCAGCCTAGGACAGGGTTGGAATTCACCCCTCCACTTT,CASSLGQGWNSPLHF
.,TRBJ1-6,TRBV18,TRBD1,TGTGCCAGCTCTCGAACAGGACAGGGAAGCTCCTATAATTCACCCCTCCACTTT,CASSRTGQGSSYNSPLHF
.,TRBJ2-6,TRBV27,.,TGTGCCAGCAGTCTCTCTGGGGCCAACGTCCTGACTTTC,CASSLSGANVLTF
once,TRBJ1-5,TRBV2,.,TGTGCCAGCAGTGAAGGGAGGCCGGGCTATCAGCCCCAGCATTTT,CASSEGRPGYQPQHF
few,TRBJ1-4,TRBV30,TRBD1,TGTGCCTGGAGCCGGGGACAGCTTAATGAAAAACTGTTTTTT,CAWSRGQLNEKLFF
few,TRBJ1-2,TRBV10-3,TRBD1,TGTGCCATCAGTCCCGGGACAGGGCAACTCCGGAGGATATATGGCTACACCTTC,CAISPGTGQLRRIYGYTF
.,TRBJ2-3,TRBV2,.,TGTGCCAGCAGTGAGTCGACTTCCGTCACAGATACGCAGTATTTT,CASSESTSVTDTQYF
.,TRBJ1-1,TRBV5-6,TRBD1,TGTGCCAGCAGCTTGGTGGACAGGGACACTGAAGCTTTCTTT,CASSLVDRDTEAFF
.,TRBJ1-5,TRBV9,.,TGTGCCAGCAGCGTTTCAGGGTCCAATCAGCCCCAGCATTTT,CASSVSGSNQPQHF
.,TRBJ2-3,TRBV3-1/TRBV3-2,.,TGTGCCAGCAGCCCACATCCTAGCACAGATACGCAGTATTTT,CASSPHPSTDTQYF
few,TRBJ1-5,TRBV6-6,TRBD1,TGTGCCAGCAGGGACGGACAGGGCTTTCAGCCCCAGCATTTT,CASRDGQGFQPQHF
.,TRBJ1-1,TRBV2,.,TGTGCCAGCAGTGAACAGGGGAAGGACACTGAAGCTTTCTTT,CASSEQGKDTEAFF
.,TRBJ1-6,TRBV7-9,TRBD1,TGTGCCAGCAGTCAACAGGGGGACAATTCACCCCTCCACTTT,CASSQQGDNSPLHF
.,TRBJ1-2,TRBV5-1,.,TGCGCCAGCGAACCAGGGGTTTCTGGCTATGGCTACACCTTC,CASEPGVSGYGYTF
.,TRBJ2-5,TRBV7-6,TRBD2,TGTGCCAGCAGCACCAAACTAGCGTACCAAGAGACCCAGTACTTC,CASSTKLAYQETQYF
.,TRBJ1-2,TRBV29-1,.,TGCAGCGTTTTGGGGCAGGGGACGAGCAACGTGTATGGCTACACCTTC,CSVLGQGTSNVYGYTF
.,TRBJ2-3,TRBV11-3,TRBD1,TGTGCCAGCAGCCCAGGACAGGGCACAGATACGCAGTATTTT,CASSPGQGTDTQYF
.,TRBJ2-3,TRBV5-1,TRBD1,TGCGCCAGCAGCTCTGGACAGGGCCTTGGTACAGATACGCAGTATTTT,CASSSGQGLGTDTQYF
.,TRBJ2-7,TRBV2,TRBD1,TGTGCCAGCAACCCGTTAGGGGTGGGGACAGGGGGCTCCCAGCAGTACTTC,CASNPLGVGTGGSQQYF
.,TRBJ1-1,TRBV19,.,TGTGCCAGTAGTCAAAGGTGGAATATCGGGACTAAAAAGAACACTGAAGCTTTCTTT,CASSQRWNIGTKKNTEAFF
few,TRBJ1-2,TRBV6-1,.,TGTGCCAGCAGTGAAGGAGACAGGCGACCACCTCGCTTC,CASSEGDRRPPRF
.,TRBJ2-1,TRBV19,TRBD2,TGTGCCAGTAGTAGTAAAGCGGGGGGGCCCGCCTACAATGAGCAGTTCTTC,CASSSKAGGPAYNEQFF
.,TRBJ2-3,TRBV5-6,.,TGTGCCAGCAGCTTTCGGACCGGGGGGCTGAATACGCAGTATTTT,CASSFRTGGLNTQYF
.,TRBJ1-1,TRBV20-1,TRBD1,TGCAGTGCTAGTGACAGGGTGACAGCTTTCTTT,CSASDRVTAFF
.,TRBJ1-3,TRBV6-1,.,TGTGCCAGCAGTGACTTCCCCTCTAACTCTGGAAACACCATATATTTT,CASSDFPSNSGNTIYF
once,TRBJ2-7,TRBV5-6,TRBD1,TGTGCCAGCAGCTCTACTACAGGGGGAGAGGGGCCTAACCGTCGGGTGCAGTACTTC,CASSSTTGGEGPNRRVQYF
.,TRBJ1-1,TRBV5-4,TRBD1,TGTGCCAGCCGTGAACAGGGGACTCCCGCTGAAGCTTTCTTT,CASREQGTPAEAFF
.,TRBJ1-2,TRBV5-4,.,TGTGCCAGCAGACAGGCTGCTAACTATGGCTACACCTTC,CASRQAANYGYTF
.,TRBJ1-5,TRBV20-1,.,TGCAGTGCTAGTCCGACCGGGGGGGGACAGCCCCAGCATTTT,CSASPTGGGQPQHF
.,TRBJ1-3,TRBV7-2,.,TGTGCCAGCAGCTTCAGGGGCGAAAACACCATATATTTT,CASSFRGENTIYF
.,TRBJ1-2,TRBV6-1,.,TGTGCCAGCAGTGAAGGGTTTGGGGGCCTCTATGGCTACACCTTC,CASSEGFGGLYGYTF
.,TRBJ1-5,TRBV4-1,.,TGCGCCAGCAGCCCACAAATAATCGAACCCCAGCATTTT,CASSPQIIEPQHF
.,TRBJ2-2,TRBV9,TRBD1,TGTGCCAGCAGCGTAGCTGACAGGGGGTGGGTTCCCGGGGAGCTGTTTTTT,CASSVADRGWVPGELFF
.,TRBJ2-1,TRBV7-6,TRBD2,TGTGCCAGCAGCTTAGGGGACGAGCCGGGACTACATTACAATGAGCAGTTCTTC,CASSLGDEPGLHYNEQFF